This T cell receptor beta chain emerged from a study of blood T cell repertoires in COVID-19. Whole-study context: PBMCs, B-cell-depleted T cells, or T cells provided the cDNA or gDNA that made up the material.

Produced via immunoSEQ multiplex PCR; TCRdb's table is partial and in-frame only. There are around 260,000 clones in the sample; 80% to 90% occur only once, and 8% to 10% lies in the top ten. Per germline, CDR1 SGHAT and CDR2 FQNNGV. V lost 5 bases to trimming and J lost 4 bases; unmatched junction nucleotides: 10. The CDR3 extends over 15 amino acids. What was sequenced was peripheral blood. This TCR came from a woman aged 45-59 years who had recovered from COVID-19. The chain couples TRBV11-2 to TRBJ2-5, with 7 bases identical to TRBD1. CDR3 sequence: CASSTTGVGGETQYF. The DNA for the CDR3 is TGTGCCAGCAGCACAACAGGGGTAGGGGGAGAGACCCAGTACTTC.